This TCR beta chain was recovered during a study of T cells in Graves' hyperthyroidism and ophthalmopathy. Researchers took RNA transcripts and amplified the TCR beta CDR3 regions from them. An initial round of RT-PCR targeting the TCR CDR3 relied on the HTBI primer set. TCRdb processed the multiplex PCR reads anew with MiXCR; each CDR3 protein has one entry. Among 550,000 to 650,000 distinct CDR3 sequences listed, around 15% were seen once. In its sample, this clonotype was seen many times. Its specificity is not known. The authors deemed Graves' hyperthyroidism stable absent ophthalmopathy progression within 18 months. Those patients with uncontrolled infection, other autoimmune disease, pregnancy or lactation were excluded. Isolation of PBMCs was performed on 8.5 to 10 ml fresh peripheral blood. Overall study results and limits: Blood also carried most thyroid clonotypes expanded above 0.001.

Germline lookup yields CDR1 DFQATT and CDR2 SNEGSKA (reference sequence). This CDR3 is built from 16 residues. Unmatched junction bases numbered 8, after V lost 0 bases and J lost 1 base. Specimen: blood. The clonotype was recovered from a woman aged 40 to 55 with Graves' hyperthyroidism. This chain uses TRBV20-1 with TRBJ2-7, with 8 bases matching TRBD2. CDR3 nucleotide sequence: TGCAGTGCTAGAGAAACGGGAGGGCCTATATCCTACGAGCAGTACTTC. Encoded protein: CSARETGGPISYEQYF.